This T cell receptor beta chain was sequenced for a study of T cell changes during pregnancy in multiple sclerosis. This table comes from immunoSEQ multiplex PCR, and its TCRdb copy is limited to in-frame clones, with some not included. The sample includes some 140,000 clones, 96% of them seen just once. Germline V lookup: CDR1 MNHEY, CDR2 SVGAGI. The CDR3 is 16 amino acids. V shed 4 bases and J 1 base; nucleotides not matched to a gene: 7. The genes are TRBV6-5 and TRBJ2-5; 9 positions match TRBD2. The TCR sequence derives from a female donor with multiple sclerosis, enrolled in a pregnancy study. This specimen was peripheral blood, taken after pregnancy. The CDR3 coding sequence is TGTGCCAGCAGTTTCTGGGGAGCGGGGGGCCAAGAGACCCAGTACTTC. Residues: CASSFWGAGGQETQYF.